This TCR beta chain was documented in a study of blood T cell repertoires in COVID-19. Overall study context: Sites across the United States, Italy and Spain contributed samples from acute and convalescent COVID-19. Sources were T cells, B-cell-depleted T cells, or PBMCs; the material itself was cDNA or gDNA.

As handled by the study authors: The assay estimated nucleated cells by amplifying reference gene primers. The repertoire was sequenced with immunoSEQ multiplex PCR; TCRdb's copy has only in-frame clones and lacks some. The V and J calls and the clone size are those of that table, but D and trimming were determined from the DNA. The sample consists of some 150,000 clones, approximately 85% of them appearing once. The germline V gene encodes CDR1 SGHAT and CDR2 FQDESV (reference sequence). V lost 5 bases and J lost 4; bases outside the gene matches: 3. This CDR3 comprises 13 residues. The chain couples TRBV11-1 to TRBJ1-1, with 8 bases identical to TRBD1. This sequence was found in a man aged 40-55 years with acute or convalescent COVID-19. The sample was peripheral blood. The CDR3 nucleotides read TGTGCCAGCAGCCTAACAGGGGGCACTGAAGCTTTCTTT. Encoded protein: CASSLTGGTEAFF.